The 17 T cell receptor beta chains presented below share a single source sample, sequenced in a study of CD8+CD57+ T cells in acquired aplastic anemia (dated by TCRdb to 2016 to 2019). Sequencing instrument: Illumina HiSeq 2000. Genomic DNA was used as template for profiling of TCR beta VDJ combinations and CDR3 sequences. TCRdb passed the public sequencing reads through fastp at Q25 and MiXCR, retaining productive beta sequences. When rows share a CDR3 protein, they turn into one entry using the most common DNA and genes. The sample profile shows some 160,000 distinct CDR3 sequences; about half of them were found once. The ten largest clonotypes hold roughly 3.5% of the sample. The patients picked for sequencing were ones in whom flow cytometry had shown an expansion of CD8+CD57+ cells. Sequenced: sorted CD4+, CD8+, or CD8+CD57+ T cells (not recorded which) from PBMCs. These receptors came from a human donor with aplastic anemia.

This clonotype was found many times. The chain employs TRBV20-1 and TRBJ2-2; 11 bases are shared with TRBD2. This CDR3 contains 15 residues. Germline V gene data show CDR1 as DFQATT and CDR2 as SNEGSKA (reference sequence). The V segment lost 6 bases and the J segment 1 base; nucleotides outside the gene matches: 4. CDR3 sequence (DNA): TGCAGTGCCAAGGGACTAGCGGTGAACACCGGGGAGCTGTTTTTT. Its protein product is CSAKGLAVNTGELFF.

The genes are TRBV7-6 and TRBJ1-1, with TRBD1 matching 7 bases. The CDR3 loop spans 15 amino acids. Germline CDR1 reads SGHVS; CDR2 reads FNYEAQ. The trim removed 5 bases at V and 3 bases at J, leaving 9 bases unmatched. CDR3 amino acids: CASSLRQGGDTEAFF. The DNA of the CDR3 is TGTGCCAGCAGCCTGAGACAGGGCGGTGACACTGAAGCTTTCTTT.

The genes are TRBV9 and TRBJ2-7; D is possibly TRBD1 or TRBD2 (5 bases each). The CDR3 loop spans 16 amino acids. Germline lookup yields CDR1 SGDLS and CDR2 YYNGEE. Trimming left V 2 bases short and J 2 bases short, with 17 bases between. The CDR3, as DNA: TGTGCCAGCAGCGTTGAAGATGGGGACCCCCCCTACGAGCAGTACTTC. Translation gives CASSVEDGDPPYEQYF.

The J gene is TRBJ2-5, the V gene TRBV20-1; possibly TRBD2 for D (5 bases). The J call could be wrong; TRBJ2-7 is a better fit for the DNA end. The CDR3 length is 14 residues. Germline V gene data show CDR1 as DFQATT and CDR2 as SNEGSKA (reference sequence). This CDR3 is CSAERSGISYEQYF. The CDR3 region has the DNA TGCAGTGCTGAGAGATCGGGGATTTCCTACGAGCAGTACTTC.

The genes are TRBV6-4 and TRBJ1-6; D unresolved. The CDR3 is made up of 12 amino acids. Germline-derived CDR1 and CDR2 are MRHNA and SNTAGT. The V and J ends lost 2 bases and 6 bases respectively, with 2 bases between them. The CDR3 bases are TGTGCCAGCAGTGACCCTAATTCACCCCTCCACTTT. Its translation: CASSDPNSPLHF.

At least ten counts were recorded for this clonotype. The chain uses TRBV9 and TRBJ1-1; 11 bases fit TRBD1. The V gene's germline CDR1 is SGDLS and CDR2 YYNGEE. V lost 3 bases and J lost 4; bases outside the gene matches: 8. The CDR3 length is 16 residues. The chain's CDR3 is CASSAHSGTGGTEAFF. The CDR3 nucleotides read TGTGCCAGCAGCGCCCACTCAGGGACAGGGGGCACTGAAGCTTTCTTT.

This clonotype occurred many times. This sequence joins TRBV19 and TRBJ2-7; TRBD2 aligns across 7 bases. The CDR3 runs 14 residues. Trimming cost V 5 bases and J 3 bases; bases outside gene matches: 7. CDR1 is LNHDA, CDR2 SQIVND, per germline (reference sequence). The CDR3 region has the DNA TGTGCCAGTAGTCCAGGCGGGGGATTCTACGAGCAGTACTTC. Its protein product is CASSPGGGFYEQYF.

In this sample, this clonotype turned up many times. CDR3 sequence reads: CASSEGGTARDTQYF. CDR3 sequence (DNA): TGTGCCAGCAGTGAAGGCGGGACAGCAAGAGATACGCAGTATTTT. The J gene is TRBJ2-3, the V gene TRBV2; a weak D match, TRBD1 (7 bases). Between the trimmed V and J ends, which lost 1 base and 5 bases, there was a span of 13 bases. The CDR3 consists of 15 residues. From germline, CDR1 is SNHLY and CDR2 FYNNEI. The full variable domain, completed using reference TRBV2 and TRBJ2-3, is EPEVTQTPSHQVTQMGQEVILRCVPISNHLYFYWYRQILGQKVEFLVSFYNNEISEKSEIFDDQFSVERPDGSNFTLKIRSTKLEDSAMYFCASSEGGTARDTQYFGPGTRLTVL.

V usage is TRBV5-1 and J usage is TRBJ2-6; D is possibly TRBD1 (6 bases). This CDR3 has 15 residues. Germline-derived CDR1 and CDR2 are SGHRS and YFSETQ. V was cut by 4 bases and J by 4 bases, with 12 bases left in between. CDR3 DNA sequence: TGCGCCAGCAGCCTACAGGGCGCCGGGGCCAACGTCCTGACTTTC. It translates to CASSLQGAGANVLTF.

Points on this clonotype: This may be a read error, as it is one base from a much larger clone. The chain uses TRBV10-3 and TRBJ2-7, with TRBD2 matching over 15 bases. This CDR3 is built from 15 residues. Germline V lookup: CDR1 ENHRY, CDR2 SYGVKD. For the CDR3, the DNA is TGTGCCAGCAGTAGGGGACTAGCGGGGGGCGATGAGCAGTACTTC. It translates to CASSRGLAGGDEQYF.

The rearrangement joins TRBV7-6 to TRBJ2-2; tentative D call: TRBD1 (5 bases). The V and J ends lost 4 bases and 6 bases respectively, with 9 bases between them. This CDR3 comprises 13 residues. Germline CDR1 SGHVS, CDR2 FNYEAQ. The CDR3 DNA is TGTGCCAGCAGCTCAGGGCCCCCCGGGGAGCTGTTTTTT. It yields the protein CASSSGPPGELFF.

The V call is TRBV29-1, the J call TRBJ2-3; D is perhaps TRBD2 (6 bases). The germline V gene encodes CDR1 SQVTM and CDR2 ANQGSEA. The CDR3 consists of 13 residues. Trimming removed 6 bases at V and 1 base at J, with 11 bases between. The CDR3 coding sequence is TGCAGCGTCCGCCGCGGGGGCACAGATACGCAGTATTTT. This gives the protein CSVRRGGTDTQYF.

Points on this clonotype: Being one base from a much bigger clone, this may be a read error. The chain uses TRBV25-1 and TRBJ1-2; D remains ambiguous. CDR3 length: 15 amino acids. V was trimmed by 7 bases and J by 1 base, leaving 16 bases between them. Germline CDR1 MGHDK, CDR2 SYGVNS. CDR3 in amino acids: CASTLPEAGNYGYTF. DNA of the CDR3: TGTGCCAGCACCCTCCCGGAGGCCGGTAACTATGGCTACACCTTC.

The rearrangement joins TRBV10-2 to TRBJ2-3; D may be TRBD1 (5 bases). CDR1 is WSHSY, CDR2 SAAADI, per germline. The CDR3 has 15 amino acids. The V end was cut by 0 bases, the J end by 5 bases, with 12 bases between. The DNA for the CDR3 is TGCGCCAGCAGTGAGTCGTCAGGGCGAAGAGATACGCAGTATTTT. It specifies CASSESSGRRDTQYF.

This clonotype was seen a single time. A much larger clonotype is one base distant, so this may be a read error. Since no conserved phenylalanine or tryptophan closes the CDR3, a read error is the likely cause. CDR3: CASSLGTTSYEQYS. CDR3 bases: TGTGCCAGCAGCCTGGGGACAACTTCCTACGAGCAGTACTCC. V gene TRBV5-6 combines with J gene TRBJ2-7; TRBD1 might be the D (6 bases). The germline V gene encodes CDR1 SGHDT and CDR2 YYEEEE. CDR3 length: 14 amino acids. Trimming stripped 4 bases from V and 1 base from J, with 12 bases between.

The table lists this clonotype with many counts. This chain joins TRBV29-1 and TRBJ1-2; D is unresolved. CDR1 is SQVTM, CDR2 ANQGSEA, per germline. This CDR3 is 10 amino acids long. Trimming removed 7 bases from V and 8 bases from J, with 11 bases in between. This CDR3 reads CSAGGEGYTF. Here the CDR3 DNA reads TGCAGCGCCGGTGGGGAAGGCTACACCTTC.

The chain is built from TRBV5-1 and TRBJ2-5; D possibly corresponds to TRBD1 (5 bases). The CDR3 is made up of 14 amino acids. V lost 3 bases and J lost 1, with 10 bases in between. The germline V gene has CDR1 SGHRS and CDR2 YFSETQ. Written as DNA, the CDR3 is TGCGCCAGCAGCTACGACAGTCCCCAAGAGACCCAGTACTTC. This sequence encodes CASSYDSPQETQYF.